The TCR beta chain under discussion was sequenced for a study of Ad26.COV2.S vaccination and SARS-CoV-2 variants. Study details: By the intramuscular route, Ad26.COV2.S was given once, or twice 56 days apart.

The treatment here: roughly 18 received Ad26.COV2.S at low or high dose, single or two shots; roughly five received placebo; per-sample allocation not given. Repertoires come from day 63 after the first vaccine or placebo injection. The sample came from a Boston adult aged 18-55 years. The data were produced by immunoSEQ multiplex PCR, yet TCRdb's version contains in-frame clones alone and is incomplete. The data contain 400,000 to 450,000 clones, about nine tenths of them singletons. This CDR3 comprises 14 residues. Germline V gives CDR1 SGHNT, CDR2 YYREEE (reference sequence). V was pared by 4 bases and J by 10 bases, with 17 bases between.

The origin of this receptor is a person aged 18-65 years who received the Ad26.COV2.S COVID-19 vaccine or a placebo. Material: peripheral blood, obtained in a trial of Ad26.COV2.S vaccine versus placebo. J is TRBJ1-4 and V is TRBV5-4; tentative D call: TRBD1 (5 bases). Written as DNA, the CDR3 is TGTGCCAGCAGCACCGGAAGGGGCAGAGGAAAACTGTTTTTT. It yields the protein CASSTGRGRGKLFF.